What follows describes a single TCR beta chain. Its cognate antigen has yet to be identified. There are no base qualities to consult, and no much larger clone falls within one base. These data are taken from a study of blood T cell repertoires in COVID-19 (TCRdb year 2020). Concerning the study at large: Samples from collaborators originated in the United States, Italy and Spain and spanned both the acute and convalescent phases of COVID-19. The material from the prospective study consisted of cDNA or gDNA derived from T cells, B-cell-depleted T cells, or PBMCs. Deeply sampled blood TCRbeta repertoires from subjects exposed to, actively infected with, or recovered from COVID-19 were included in the dataset. The repertoires were released in a freely available public database meant as a resource for research on the immune response to SARS-CoV-2. Samples came from the ongoing ImmuneRACE study (first 160 participants) plus 1,254 subjects from 6 global collaborators. Nearly every sample came with metadata listing a de-identified subject ID, COVID-19 status, age in years and sex. Where HLA class I and class II types were available, the types were taken from metadata supplied by the sample provider, not from assay-based typing. The study at large found these results: The amount of clinical and demographic metadata varied by source and participant and was provided uncurated.

Collaborating institutions collected whole blood in K2EDTA tubes following their own protocols. For TCRbeta analysis, collaborators shipped samples as frozen whole blood, isolated PBMCs, or DNA extracted from either of those sample types. TCRbeta CDR3 regions were amplified from genomic DNA by means of the immunoSEQ Assay, a bias-controlled multiplex PCR. Per the source publication's procedure: Within the assay, amplification of reference gene primers was used to estimate how many nucleated cells each sample contained. To quantify the absolute abundance of each unique TCRbeta CDR3 rearrangement, sequence reads were collapsed and filtered. For each sample, productive Simpson clonality was calculated as the square root of Simpson's diversity index over productive rearrangements. The immuneACCESS repertoire file appears here via TCRdb, limited to in-frame rearrangements. These files lack a portion of the clones; in checked studies, under half of the deficit traces to unresolved V genes, and the cause of the others is not known. V and J calls and clone size are copied from that table; D and trimming were computed from the DNA. The sample table shows about 120,000 clones, and under 90% are seen once. Clones ranked in the top ten supply 3.5% to 4.5% of the sample.

As encoded in the germline V gene, CDR1 is SGHTA while CDR2 is FQGTGA. V is clipped by 5 bases and J by 7 bases, and the sequence between their germline boundaries is 14 bases long. From the cysteine through the phenylalanine, the CDR3 covers 13 amino acids. CDR3 DNA is the only sequence kept; it has 39 bases, read in frame from the first base. The receptor's source is a man aged 55-75 years with acute or convalescent COVID-19. Sequenced: peripheral blood. The chain is made from TRBV7-3 and TRBJ2-5, and the D gene may be TRBD2, 5 bases matching. CDR3 sequence: CASSMVGEGTQYF. The sequenced DNA is TGTGCCAGCAGCATGGTGGGAGAGGGGACCCAGTACTTC.